These T cell receptor beta chains were read from a single sample in a study of cytomegalovirus exposure and HLA in healthy donors. Sequenced by immunoSEQ multiplex PCR; TCRdb stores in-frame clones only, minus some. The sample consists of 190,000 or so clones, approximately 84% of them appearing once. The specimen sequenced was PBMCs. The receptors come from a woman aged 18-35 years in good health and CMV-seropositive. Both conserved end residues are part of each CDR3. A D gene is named only where the DNA matches it firmly. Not all rows give a size; the values are once, few, many and, for expanded clones, a class.

v_gene	d_gene	j_gene	abundance	CDR3aa	CDR3nt
TRBV6-5	-	TRBJ1-2	-	CASSYSGQVMRGYTF	TGTGCCAGCAGTTACTCCGGACAAGTAATGCGGGGCTACACCTTC
TRBV9	-	TRBJ1-2	-	CASSGMEGRGYTF	TGTGCCAGCAGCGGCATGGAGGGACGCGGCTACACCTTC
TRBV4-1	-	TRBJ1-5	once	CASSQDLRVDNQPQHF	TGCGCCAGCAGCCAAGATTTGAGGGTTGACAATCAGCCCCAGCATTTT
TRBV2	-	TRBJ2-3	-	CASSALSTDTQYF	TGTGCCAGCAGTGCTCTTAGCACAGATACGCAGTATTTT
TRBV7-7	-	TRBJ2-1	-	CASSIRLFEEQFF	TGTGCCAGCAGCATTCGACTATTTGAAGAGCAGTTCTTC
TRBV15	TRBD2	TRBJ2-3	-	CATSRGSGGHTDTQYF	TGTGCCACCAGCAGAGGTAGCGGGGGCCACACAGATACGCAGTATTTT
TRBV10-3	-	TRBJ1-1	-	CAISGIQRNTEAFF	TGTGCCATCAGCGGGATACAGAGGAACACTGAAGCTTTCTTT
TRBV15	-	TRBJ1-6	-	CATSRDLEGFLPLHF	TGTGCCACCAGCAGAGATCTAGAGGGATTTTTACCCCTCCACTTT
TRBV21-1	-	TRBJ2-6	-	CASICELADLSGANVLTF	TGTGCCAGCATATGCGAGCTAGCGGACCTCTCTGGGGCCAACGTCCTGACTTTC
TRBV14	TRBD1	TRBJ2-7	-	CASSTIWRTGTGNYEQYF	TGTGCCAGCAGCACAATTTGGAGAACCGGGACAGGGAATTACGAGCAGTACTTC
TRBV5-1	TRBD1	TRBJ2-2	-	CASSAGQDSFTGELFF	TGCGCCAGCAGCGCCGGACAGGATTCCTTCACCGGGGAGCTGTTTTTT
TRBV11-2	TRBD1	TRBJ2-1	-	CASSSRTGRREQFF	TGTGCCAGCAGCTCCCGGACAGGGAGAAGGGAGCAGTTCTTC
TRBV13	-	TRBJ2-7	-	CASSLAGTLGVREQYF	TGTGCCAGCAGCTTAGCCGGGACACTAGGTGTGCGCGAGCAGTACTTC
TRBV5-1	TRBD1	TRBJ2-4	-	CASSLDSDRGHGIAKNIQYF	TGCGCCAGCAGCTTGGATTCGGACAGGGGCCATGGAATAGCCAAAAACATTCAGTACTTC
TRBV19	TRBD1	TRBJ1-1	-	CASSTRQGVSEAFF	TGTGCCAGTAGTACAAGACAGGGGGTTAGTGAAGCTTTCTTT
TRBV6-7	TRBD1	TRBJ1-1	-	CASRVNHRGRGTEAFF	TGTGCCAGCAGGGTAAACCACAGGGGGCGCGGCACTGAAGCTTTCTTT
TRBV5-1	-	TRBJ2-1	-	CASSHLRLRQNYNEQFF	TGCGCCAGCAGCCATTTAAGGTTGCGACAGAACTACAATGAGCAGTTCTTC
TRBV7-2	-	TRBJ1-4	once	CASSLVTAHNEKLFF	TGTGCCAGCAGCTTAGTAACAGCCCATAATGAAAAACTGTTTTTT
TRBV6-6	TRBD2	TRBJ2-7	-	CASRLLGGEQYF	TGTGCCAGCAGACTATTGGGGGGGGAGCAGTACTTC
TRBV4-3	-	TRBJ1-5	few	CASSQGANQPQHF	TGCGCCAGCAGCCAGGGCGCCAATCAGCCCCAGCATTTT
TRBV25-1	-	TRBJ1-3	-	CASSEGHSGNTIYF	TGTGCCAGCAGTGAGGGACACTCTGGAAACACCATATATTTT
TRBV27	-	TRBJ1-5	-	CASSKAGRTLVGHQPQHF	TGTGCCAGCTCAAAGGCGGGACGGACTTTGGTGGGTCATCAGCCCCAGCATTTT
TRBV25-1	TRBD1	TRBJ1-2	few	CASSEIGQGDYGYTF	TGTGCCAGCAGTGAAATAGGGCAGGGGGACTATGGCTACACCTTC
TRBV6-1	-	TRBJ1-4	-	CASSEARLREKLFF	TGTGCCAGCAGTGAAGCCCGGTTACGGGAAAAACTGTTTTTT
TRBV18	TRBD1	TRBJ1-1	-	CASSPPVRGSWAEAFF	TGTGCCAGCTCACCACCGGTCAGGGGGTCTTGGGCTGAAGCTTTCTTT
TRBV6-5	TRBD1	TRBJ2-5	-	CASRQRTGARETQYF	TGTGCCAGCAGACAACGGACAGGGGCTCGGGAGACCCAGTACTTC
TRBV18	-	TRBJ1-1	-	CASSSQNTEAFF	TGTGCCAGCTCAAGCCAGAACACTGAAGCTTTCTTT
TRBV9	TRBD2	TRBJ2-3	-	CASSVGSGRLTDTQYF	TGTGCCAGCAGCGTAGGTAGCGGGCGACTCACAGATACGCAGTATTTT
TRBV27	-	TRBJ2-4	-	CASSQGFGGKNIQYF	TGTGCCAGCAGTCAGGGTTTTGGCGGCAAAAACATTCAGTACTTC
TRBV6-1	-	TRBJ2-7	-	CASQESSDEQYF	TGTGCCAGCCAGGAAAGTAGCGACGAGCAGTACTTC
TRBV5-1	-	TRBJ1-4	-	CASSPGFGQGRDEKLFF	TGCGCCAGCAGCCCCGGTTTTGGCCAGGGGAGGGACGAAAAACTGTTTTTT
TRBV9	-	TRBJ1-2	-	CASSVSGANYGYTF	TGTGCCAGCAGCGTGTCCGGAGCTAACTATGGCTACACCTTC
TRBV6-4	TRBD2	TRBJ2-7	-	CASSVKRGDSYEQYF	TGTGCCAGCAGTGTTAAGCGGGGGGACTCCTACGAGCAGTACTTC
TRBV2	TRBD1	TRBJ1-1	-	CASRDRVFEAFF	TGTGCCAGCAGGGACAGGGTTTTTGAAGCTTTCTTT
TRBV7-2	TRBD1	TRBJ2-1	-	CASSLDRGGYNEQFF	TGTGCCAGCAGCCTCGACAGGGGGGGTTACAATGAGCAGTTCTTC
TRBV7-6	-	TRBJ2-5	-	CASSLNPSAPETQYF	TGTGCCAGCAGCTTAAACCCTAGCGCCCCTGAGACCCAGTACTTC
TRBV25-1	-	TRBJ2-1	-	CASSEQGYEQFF	TGTGCCAGCAGTGAACAGGGCTATGAGCAGTTCTTC
TRBV9	TRBD1	TRBJ2-1	-	CASSAGTGIYNEQFF	TGTGCCAGCAGCGCCGGGACAGGGATATACAATGAGCAGTTCTTC
TRBV9	-	TRBJ1-2	-	CASSTADTLYGYTF	TGTGCCAGCAGCACCGCCGACACACTCTATGGCTACACCTTC
TRBV7-8	TRBD2	TRBJ2-7	-	CASSPGPAGEQYF	TGTGCCAGCAGCCCGGGGCCAGCGGGGGAGCAGTACTTC
TRBV19	-	TRBJ2-1	-	CASTPQGTFTYNEQFF	TGTGCCAGTACCCCGCAGGGAACTTTCACCTACAATGAGCAGTTCTTC
TRBV4-1	TRBD2	TRBJ2-7	-	CASSQEARLAGLEQYF	TGCGCCAGCAGCCAAGAAGCTAGGCTAGCGGGGTTAGAGCAGTACTTC
TRBV16	-	TRBJ2-1	-	CASSHFRDNEQFF	TGTGCCAGCAGCCATTTCAGGGACAATGAGCAGTTCTTC